This T cell receptor beta chain was identified during a study of identical twins. J gave up 2 bases and V 2 bases, and 8 bases lay outside the gene matches. The CDR3 has 16 residues. From germline, CDR1 is SGHVS and CDR2 FQNEAQ. Using its own MiXCR run on the 5' RACE reads, TCRdb lists one record per CDR3 protein. The sample contains around 960,000 distinct CDR3 sequences, over 9% of which appear only once. These data were likewise used in another study, on yellow fever vaccine responses in identical twins.

The source of this sequence is a woman aged 18 to 35 in good health. Material for sequencing was PBMCs. The V call is TRBV7-8, the J call TRBJ2-7; the match to TRBD1 covers 8 bases. CDR3 DNA sequence: TGTGCCAGCAGCTTAAGGTCAGGGGGCGCAGCCTACGAGCAGTACTTC. It specifies CASSLRSGGAAYEQYF.